This T cell receptor (beta chain) was sequenced in a study of siplizumab effects on memory and regulatory T cells. Some clones are missing from TCRdb's copy, which holds only in-frame ones; the method was immunoSEQ multiplex PCR. The sample lists around 99,000 clones, about 91% seen once, with under 0.75% in the top ten. About this clone itself: Antigen: not known.

Study observations and caveats: The authors could not assign a naive or memory phenotype to roughly 75-95% of proliferating CD4+ or CD8+ clones.

The V end was cut by 4 bases, the J end by 2 bases, with 16 bases between. CDR1 SGHRS and CDR2 YFSETQ come from the germline V gene. The CDR3 sequence is 16 residues long. Input material: Tregs sorted from blood. The rearrangement joins TRBV5-1 to TRBJ1-5; D gene unclear. The clonotype originates from a human donor in good health. CDR3 residues: CASSPGGLSGNQPQHF. CDR3 coding DNA: TGCGCCAGCAGCCCGGGCGGCTTATCGGGCAATCAGCCCCAGCATTTT.